This T cell receptor (beta chain) emerged from a study of OX40 agonist ivuxolimab in advanced cancers. Study-level information: Two patients with cutaneous melanoma and one with hepatocellular carcinoma, three in total, showed partial responses.

Libraries were prepared by immunoSEQ multiplex PCR; TCRdb keeps only in-frame clonotypes and omits some of them. There are around 61,000 clones in the sample; around 83% occur only once, and around 5% lies in the top ten. This CDR3 spans 17 amino acids. Germline V lookup: CDR1 MGHDK, CDR2 SYGVNS. The V and J ends lost 1 base and 3 bases respectively, with 15 bases between them. The sequencing used CD4+ or CD8+ T cells sorted from blood, collected in a trial of the OX40 agonist ivuxolimab. This chain links TRBV25-1 with TRBJ2-2; tentatively, D is TRBD1 or TRBD2 (5 bases each). The TCR comes from an adult with an advanced solid tumor such as melanoma, head and neck, liver or kidney cancer. The CDR3 reads CASSELSEGWDTGELFF. Here the CDR3 DNA reads TGTGCCAGCAGTGAATTAAGCGAGGGGTGGGACACCGGGGAGCTGTTTTTT. Full variable domain (rest looked up from reference TRBV25-1 and TRBJ2-2): EADIYQTPRYLVIGTGKKITLECSQTMGHDKMYWYQQDPGMELHLIHYSYGVNSTEKGDLSSESTVSRIRTEHFPLTLESARPSHTSQYLCASSELSEGWDTGELFFGEGSRLTVL.